This TCR beta chain was recorded in a study of identical twins. Unique molecular identifiers were present on cDNA, and template switching added a universal primer site. Using its own MiXCR run on the 5' RACE reads, TCRdb lists one record per CDR3 protein. Counted here are 500,000 or so distinct CDR3 sequences, roughly 21% occurring once; the ten biggest clones make up 0.91%. V dropped 5 bases and J dropped 5 bases, with 19 bases sitting between them. The CDR3 has 16 residues. Germline lookup yields CDR1 MNHEY and CDR2 SVGAGI. Study-wide findings and caveats: Out-of-frame alpha sequences shared by twins were enriched for low generation probability.

Many counts were recorded for this clonotype. Its antigen remains unknown. The sample also formed part of further work on T cells expressing NK-cell markers. From that paper: It was sorted CD3+CD56+NKG2C+, CD3+CD56+NKG2C- and CD3+CD56-NKG2C+ T cells that supplied the TCR beta repertoires.

The chain combines TRBV6-5 with TRBJ2-1, with D possibly being TRBD1 or TRBD2 (5 bases each). The source is a young woman in good health. Input material: CD4+ T cells sorted from blood. The DNA for the CDR3 is TGTGCCAGCAGTAACCCCGGCCGGGGCCCGCACAATGAGCAGTTCTTC. Translated: CASSNPGRGPHNEQFF.